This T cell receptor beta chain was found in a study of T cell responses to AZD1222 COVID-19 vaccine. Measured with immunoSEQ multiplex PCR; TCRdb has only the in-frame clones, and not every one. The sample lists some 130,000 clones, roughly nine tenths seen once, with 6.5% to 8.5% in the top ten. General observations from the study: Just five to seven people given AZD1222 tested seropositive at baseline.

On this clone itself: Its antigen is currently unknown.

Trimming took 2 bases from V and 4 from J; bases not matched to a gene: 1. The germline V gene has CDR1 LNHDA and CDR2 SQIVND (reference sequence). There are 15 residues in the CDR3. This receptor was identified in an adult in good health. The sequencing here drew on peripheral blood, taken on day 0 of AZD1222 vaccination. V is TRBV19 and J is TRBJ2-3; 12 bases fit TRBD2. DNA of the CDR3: TGTGCCAGTAGTATACTAGCGGGGGGGTCAGATACGCAGTATTTT. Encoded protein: CASSILAGGSDTQYF.